One sample yielded the 18 T cell receptor beta chains listed below, sequenced in a study of CD8 T cells in ankylosing spondylitis. TCRdb used MiXCR to reprocess the 5' RACE reads, holding one entry per CDR3 protein. The table has approximately 100,000 distinct CDR3 sequences, over 6.5% seen once; the top ten hold nearly 10%. The source material was blood, either unsorted or a sorted T cell fraction (not recorded which). These receptors were collected from a male donor with ankylosing spondylitis or in good health (not recorded which).

The chain links TRBV7-2 to TRBJ2-7; D gene ambiguous. Per the germline V gene, CDR1 is SGHTA and CDR2 is FQGNSA. V shed 1 base and J shed 1 base, with 8 bases lying between them. This CDR3 is 14 amino acids long. The CDR3 protein is CASSLGTFSYEQYF. Here the CDR3 DNA reads TGTGCCAGCAGCTTAGGGACCTTTTCCTACGAGCAGTACTTC.

This clonotype was counted at least ten times. This chain links TRBV9 with TRBJ2-5; D may match TRBD1 or TRBD2 (5 bases each). The germline V gene has CDR1 SGDLS and CDR2 YYNGEE. V lost 0 bases, J lost 4 bases, and 7 bases lay in between. The CDR3 length is 13 residues. The CDR3 protein is CASSVAGRETQYF. The CDR3 nucleotides read TGTGCCAGCAGCGTAGCAGGGAGAGAGACCCAGTACTTC.

This clonotype showed up many times. The J gene is TRBJ2-3, the V gene TRBV20-1; TRBD2 matches at 7 bases. V lost 3 bases and J lost 2; bases outside the gene matches: 5. CDR3 length: 14 residues. From germline, CDR1 is DFQATT and CDR2 SNEGSKA (reference sequence). CDR3 in amino acids: CSASASGITDTQYF. CDR3 in DNA: TGCAGTGCTAGTGCTAGCGGAATCACAGATACGCAGTATTTT.

This clonotype was picked up many times. This chain joins TRBV20-1 and TRBJ2-7; TRBD2 matches 12 bases. Germline lookup yields CDR1 DFQATT and CDR2 SNEGSKA (reference sequence). The CDR3 runs to 14 residues. Losses at the gene ends were 5 bases for V and 7 bases for J; bases not matched to a gene: 9. CDR3 sequence reads: CSALRTSGKGEQYF. The CDR3, as DNA: TGCAGTGCTTTAAGGACTAGCGGGAAGGGGGAGCAGTACTTC.

This clonotype showed up many times. This rearrangement joins TRBV27 to TRBJ1-5; D ambiguous. Looked up from germline, CDR1 is MNHEY and CDR2 is SMNVEV (reference sequence). V was clipped by 4 bases and J by 3 bases, with 10 bases between them. The CDR3 spans 14 residues. This CDR3 is CASSSRGDNQPQHF. Written as DNA, the CDR3 is TGTGCCAGCAGTTCTCGGGGAGACAATCAGCCCCAGCATTTT.

This clonotype showed up many times. This chain connects TRBV20-1 to TRBJ2-5; weak D call: TRBD1 (6 bases). Trimming removed 3 bases at V and 5 bases at J, with 13 bases between. This CDR3 is built from 13 residues. Germline loops: CDR1 DFQATT, CDR2 SNEGSKA (reference sequence). CDR3 region: CSASMQGTETQYF. CDR3 sequence (DNA): TGCAGTGCTAGCATGCAGGGGACCGAGACCCAGTACTTC.

In its sample, this clonotype was seen many times. The rearrangement links TRBV2 to TRBJ1-6; a possible D gene is TRBD1 (6 bases). The CDR3 contains 15 residues. Germline assignment: CDR1 SNHLY and CDR2 FYNNEI. V was clipped by 7 bases and J by 7 bases, with 17 bases between them. The CDR3, as DNA: TGTGCCAGCATGAAAAGGGGGGGAGGGAATTCACCCCTCCACTTT. Translation: CASMKRGGGNSPLHF.

This clonotype was seen at least ten times. The DNA for the CDR3 is TGCGCCAGCAGCTTAGGGCAGGGGTCCTACAATGAGCAGTTCTTC. This encodes CASSLGQGSYNEQFF. The chain employs TRBV5-1 and TRBJ2-1; D is perhaps TRBD1 (6 bases). In germline, CDR1 is SGHRS, CDR2 YFSETQ. V lost 2 bases, J lost 1 base, and 10 bases lay in between. The CDR3 is 15 amino acids. Together with reference TRBV5-1 and TRBJ2-1, the CDR3 gives the full variable domain: KAGVTQTPRYLIKTRGQQVTLSCSPISGHRSVSWYQQTPGQGLQFLFEYFSETQRNKGNFPGRFSGRQFSNSRSEMNVSTLELGDSALYLCASSLGQGSYNEQFFGPGTRLTVL.

This clonotype was seen ten or more times. The chain is built from TRBV4-3 and TRBJ1-1; D not resolved. This CDR3 is 14 amino acids long. The germline CDR1 and CDR2 sequences are LGHNA and YSLEER. Trimming shortened V by 0 bases and J by 5 bases, and 10 bases separated the two germline ends. The CDR3 DNA reads as TGCGCCAGCAGCCAAGAAGCGGAGAGGACTGAAGCTTTCTTT. Residues: CASSQEAERTEAFF.

In this sample, this clonotype turned up many times. The chain joins TRBV10-1 to TRBJ2-2; TRBD2 might be the D (5 bases). The CDR3 consists of 11 residues. CDR1 WNHNN and CDR2 SYGVQD come from the germline V gene (reference sequence). The chain's CDR3 is CAPSRGGELFF. The CDR3 nucleotides are TGCGCTCCCTCCCGGGGCGGGGAGCTGTTTTTT.

Many counts were recorded for this clonotype. This CDR3 is CASSLQQGALNTQYF. In DNA, the CDR3 is TGCGCCAGCAGCTTACAACAGGGGGCGTTGAATACGCAGTATTTT. V is TRBV5-1 and J is TRBJ2-3, with 9 bases fitting TRBD1. This CDR3 region has 15 residues. CDR1 and CDR2 from the germline V gene are SGHRS and YFSETQ. J lost 7 bases, V lost 2 bases, and 8 bases had no gene match.

This clonotype was detected a few times. Given a much more abundant clone one base away, this may be a read error. The rearrangement joins TRBV20-1 to TRBJ1-1; 10 bases align to TRBD1. This CDR3 contains 17 residues. Germline CDR1 is DFQATT and CDR2 is SNEGSKA (reference sequence). DNA of the CDR3: TGCTGTGCTAGGCCTTGGGGGACAGGGGATAAGAACACTGAAGCTTTCTTT. Amino acids: CCARPWGTGDKNTEAFF.

The table lists this clonotype with many counts. The V call is TRBV20-1, the J call TRBJ1-2; D not certain. Trimming shortened V by 2 bases and J by 7 bases, and 8 bases separated the two germline ends. Per the germline V gene, CDR1 is DFQATT and CDR2 is SNEGSKA (reference sequence). The CDR3 spans 11 residues. The CDR3 spells CSARRVTGYTF. The CDR3 DNA reads TGCAGTGCTAGACGGGTAACTGGCTACACCTTC.

This clonotype has a count of ten or more. The chain uses TRBV7-3 and TRBJ2-7; 8 bases are shared with TRBD1. Germline assignment: CDR1 SGHTA and CDR2 FQGTGA. J lost 5 bases, V lost 4 bases, and 4 bases had no gene match. This CDR3 spans 13 amino acids. In DNA form, the CDR3 reads TGTGCCAGCAGCTCGCAGGGGGCACACGAGCAGTACTTC. Translating it yields CASSSQGAHEQYF. Variable domain in full (rest from reference TRBV7-3 and TRBJ2-7): GAGVSQTPSNKVTEKGKYVELRCDPISGHTALYWYRQSLGQGPEFLIYFQGTGAADDSGLPNDRFFAVRPEGSVSTLKIQRTERGDSAVYLCASSSQGAHEQYFGPGTRLTVT.

This clonotype was observed many times. The chain employs TRBV20-1 and TRBJ1-6, with D hard to call. V was shortened by 1 base and J by 6 bases, with 16 bases between the two germline ends. The CDR3 has 16 residues. Germline assignment: CDR1 DFQATT and CDR2 SNEGSKA (reference sequence). CDR3 sequence reads: CSARAWRAGGNSPLHF. CDR3 DNA sequence: TGCAGTGCTAGAGCTTGGCGGGCAGGCGGTAATTCACCCCTCCACTTT.

Many counts were recorded for this clonotype. The V gene is TRBV5-1, the J gene TRBJ1-1; D is unclear. Germline V gene sequence: CDR1 SGHRS, CDR2 YFSETQ. The CDR3 covers 13 residues. V was shortened by 4 bases and J by 0 bases, with 7 bases between the two germline ends. The CDR3 is CASSESMNTEAFF. Written as DNA, the CDR3 is TGCGCCAGCAGCGAGAGTATGAACACTGAAGCTTTCTTT.

This clonotype was counted at least ten times. As DNA, the CDR3 is TGCAGTGCAAGGACAGGGCCCGAGCAGTTCTTC. Its protein is CSARTGPEQFF. The chain has TRBV20-1 and TRBJ2-1, with 8 bases identical to TRBD1. The length of the CDR3 is 11 residues. Germline lookup yields CDR1 DFQATT and CDR2 SNEGSKA (reference sequence). With V trimmed by 6 bases and J by 10 bases, 5 bases remained unmatched.

V gene TRBV9 combines with J gene TRBJ2-5, with 11 bases that match TRBD1. Germline V gene lookup returns CDR1 SGDLS and CDR2 YYNGEE. The CDR3 spans 15 residues. Trimming took 3 bases from V and 4 from J; bases not matched to a gene: 5. The CDR3 DNA reads TGTGCCAGCAGCGCAGCCGGGACAGGGGGAGAGACCCAGTACTTC. Amino acid sequence: CASSAAGTGGETQYF. The entire variable domain, with the rest obtained from reference TRBV9 and TRBJ2-5, is as follows: DSGVTQTPKHLITATGQRVTLRCSPRSGDLSVYWYQQSLDQGLQFLIQYYNGEERAKGNILERFSAQQFPDLHSELNLSSLELGDSALYFCASSAAGTGGETQYFGPGTRLLVL.